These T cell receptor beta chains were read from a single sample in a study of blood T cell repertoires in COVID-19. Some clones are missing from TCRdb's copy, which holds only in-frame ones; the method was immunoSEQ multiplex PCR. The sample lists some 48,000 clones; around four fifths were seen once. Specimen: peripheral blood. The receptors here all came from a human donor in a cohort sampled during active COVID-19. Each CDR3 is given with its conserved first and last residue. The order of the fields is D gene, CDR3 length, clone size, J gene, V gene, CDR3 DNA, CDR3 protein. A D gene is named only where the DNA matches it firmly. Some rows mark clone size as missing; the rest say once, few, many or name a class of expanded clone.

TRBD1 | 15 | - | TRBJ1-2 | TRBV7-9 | TGTGCCAGCAGCCCCGGACAGGGGGGGAACTATGGCTACACCTTC | CASSPGQGGNYGYTF
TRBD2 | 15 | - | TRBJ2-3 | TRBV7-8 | TGTGCCAGCAGCTTAGTCCCTACTAGCGCGGATACGCAGTATTTT | CASSLVPTSADTQYF
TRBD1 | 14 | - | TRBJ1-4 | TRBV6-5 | TGTGCCAGCAGTCCGACAGGGTGGGGTGAAAAACTGTTTTTT | CASSPTGWGEKLFF
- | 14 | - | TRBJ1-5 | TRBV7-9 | TGTGCCAGCAGCTTAAAGGGGCCCAATCAGCCCCAGCATTTT | CASSLKGPNQPQHF
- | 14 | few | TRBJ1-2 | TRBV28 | TGTGCCAGCAGTCTGAGGGGGATGGACTATGGCTACACCTTC | CASSLRGMDYGYTF
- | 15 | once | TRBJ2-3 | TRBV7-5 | TGTGTCAGGAACGCGGGGGGGCACCCCACAGATACGCAGTATTTT | CVRNAGGHPTDTQYF
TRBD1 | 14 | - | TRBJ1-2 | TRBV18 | TGTGCCAGCTCACCCGAACAGGGGGCGGGAGGCTACACCTTC | CASSPEQGAGGYTF
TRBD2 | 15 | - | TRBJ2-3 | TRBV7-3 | TGTGCCAGCAGTCCTAGCGGGCTACGCACAGATACGCAGTATTTT | CASSPSGLRTDTQYF
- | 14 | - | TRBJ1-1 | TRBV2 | TGTGCCAGCGAGGACCGGGACAAGCACACTGAAGCTTTCTTT | CASEDRDKHTEAFF
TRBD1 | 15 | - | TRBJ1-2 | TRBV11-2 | TGTGCCAGCAGCCCATCGACAGGGGTGGACTATGGCTACACCTTC | CASSPSTGVDYGYTF
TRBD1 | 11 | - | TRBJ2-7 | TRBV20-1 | TGCAGTGCCGGAGAGCAGGGGGCCCGACTGTTC | CSAGEQGARLF
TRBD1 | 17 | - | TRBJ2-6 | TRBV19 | TGTGCCAGTAGTCCCCGGGACAGGGTATCTGGGGCCAACGTCCTGACTTTC | CASSPRDRVSGANVLTF
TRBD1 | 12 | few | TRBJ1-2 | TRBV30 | TGTGCCTGGAGTGGACAGGGGCCCGGCTACACCTTC | CAWSGQGPGYTF
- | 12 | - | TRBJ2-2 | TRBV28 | TGTGCCAGCAGTCTTCTCGGCGGGGAGCTGTTTTTT | CASSLLGGELFF
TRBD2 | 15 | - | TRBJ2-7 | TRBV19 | TGTGCCAGTAGTCCAGCTAGCGGGGGGACCCTCGAGCAGTACTTC | CASSPASGGTLEQYF
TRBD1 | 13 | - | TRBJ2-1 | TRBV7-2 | TGTGCCAGCAGCGGGACAGGGGGAAATGAGCAGTTCTTC | CASSGTGGNEQFF
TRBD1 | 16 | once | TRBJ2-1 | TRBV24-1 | TGTGCCACCAGTGACATTGGACAGGGAGCCTACAATGAGCAGTTCTTC | CATSDIGQGAYNEQFF
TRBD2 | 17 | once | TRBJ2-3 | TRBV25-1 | TGTGCCAGCAGTGGGACTAGCGGGGGCACCAGCACAGATACGCAGTATTTT | CASSGTSGGTSTDTQYF
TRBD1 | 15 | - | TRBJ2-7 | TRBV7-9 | TGTGCCAGCAGCTCAATACAGGGGAATAGCTACGAGCAGTACTTC | CASSSIQGNSYEQYF
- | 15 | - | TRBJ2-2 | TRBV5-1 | TGCGCCAGCAGTCACCAGGGAGGCTTTGCCGGGGAGCTGTTTTTT | CASSHQGGFAGELFF
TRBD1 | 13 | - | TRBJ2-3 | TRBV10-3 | TGTGCCATAACGACAGGGGCCACAGATACGCAGTATTTT | CAITTGATDTQYF
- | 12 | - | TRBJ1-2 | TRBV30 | TGTGCCTGGGGACAGATCAACTATGGCTACACCTTC | CAWGQINYGYTF
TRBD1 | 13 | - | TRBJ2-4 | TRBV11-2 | TGTGCCAGCAGCCGAGGGACAGGGGGAATTATGGACTTC | CASSRGTGGIMDF
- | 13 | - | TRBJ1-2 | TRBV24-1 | TGTGCCACCAGTGATTTTCGGGTCTCGGGCTACACCTTC | CATSDFRVSGYTF
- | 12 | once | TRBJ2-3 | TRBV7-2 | TGTGCCAGCAGCGGACTCACAGATACGCAGTATTTT | CASSGLTDTQYF
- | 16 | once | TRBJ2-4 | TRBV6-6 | TGTGCCAGTACCCTCGGGGGTGTGATAGCCAAAAACATTCAGTACTTC | CASTLGGVIAKNIQYF
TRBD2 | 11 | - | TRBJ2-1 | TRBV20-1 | TGCAGTGCTCGGGGGGGCGTTGAGCAGTTCTTC | CSARGGVEQFF
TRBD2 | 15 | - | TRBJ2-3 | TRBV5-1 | TGCGCCAGCTCGAGTAGCGGGGTCAACACAGATACGCAGTATTTT | CASSSSGVNTDTQYF
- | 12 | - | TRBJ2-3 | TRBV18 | TGTGCCAGCTCAGTGGCAGTAGATACGCAGTATTTT | CASSVAVDTQYF
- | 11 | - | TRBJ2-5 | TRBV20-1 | TGCAGTGCCCAGTACCAAGAGACCCAGTACTTC | CSAQYQETQYF
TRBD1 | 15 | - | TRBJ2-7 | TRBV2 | TGTGCCAGCAGTACACAGGGGATGGTTTCCTACGAGCAGTACTTC | CASSTQGMVSYEQYF
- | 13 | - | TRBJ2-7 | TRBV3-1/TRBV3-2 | TGTGCCAGCAGCCGCACAATTGACGGGGTCGGGTACTTC | CASSRTIDGVGYF
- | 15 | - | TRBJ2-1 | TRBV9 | TGTGCCAGCAGCGTAATGGGGGCTTCCTACAATGAGCAGTTCTTC | CASSVMGASYNEQFF
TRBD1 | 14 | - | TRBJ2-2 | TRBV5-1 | TGCGCCAGCAGCCAACGGACAGGGAGCGGGGAGCTGTTTTTT | CASSQRTGSGELFF
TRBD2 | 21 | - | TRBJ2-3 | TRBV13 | TGTGCCAGCAGCTTATTTTTGGGACGGGACTATTCAACCCCTCTCACAGATACGCAGTATTTT | CASSLFLGRDYSTPLTDTQYF
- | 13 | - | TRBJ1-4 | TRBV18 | TGTGCCAGCTCAAGGGGGTTGGATGAAAAACTGTTTTTT | CASSRGLDEKLFF
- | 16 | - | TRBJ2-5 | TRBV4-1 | TGCGCCAGCAGCCAAGTCGCTGGGCCTATTGAAGAGACCCAGTACTTC | CASSQVAGPIEETQYF
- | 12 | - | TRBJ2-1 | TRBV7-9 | TGTGCCAGCAGCCTCGCTGGCCCTGAGCAGTTCTTC | CASSLAGPEQFF
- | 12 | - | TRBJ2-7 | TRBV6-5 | TGTGCCAGCAGTCTCCCGAGTCACGAGCAGTACTTC | CASSLPSHEQYF
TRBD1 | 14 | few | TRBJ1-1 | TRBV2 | TGTGCCAGCAGGGCTGAGGGGGCGGGAAGAGGAGCTTTCTTT | CASRAEGAGRGAFF
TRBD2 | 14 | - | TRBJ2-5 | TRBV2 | TGTGCCAGCATCGTGAGGCGGGGGGCGGAGACCCAGTACTTC | CASIVRRGAETQYF
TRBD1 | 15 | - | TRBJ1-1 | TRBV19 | TGTGCCAGTAGTATACGTGACAGGGTTCGACGAGAAGCTTTCTTT | CASSIRDRVRREAFF
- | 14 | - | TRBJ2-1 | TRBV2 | TGTGCCAGCAGCCCGAAATTACAGGCTCATGAGCAGTTCTTC | CASSPKLQAHEQFF
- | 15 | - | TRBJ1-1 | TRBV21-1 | TGTGCCAGCAGCAAAGCTCAGGGGGAGTGCACTGAAGCTTTCTTT | CASSKAQGECTEAFF
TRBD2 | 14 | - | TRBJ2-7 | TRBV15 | TGTGCCACCAGCACGACTAGCGGCTCCTACGAGCAATACTTC | CATSTTSGSYEQYF
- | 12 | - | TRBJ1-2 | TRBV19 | TGTGCCAGTAGTCACCCGGGAAGCGGCTACACCTTC | CASSHPGSGYTF
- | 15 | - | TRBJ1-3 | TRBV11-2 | TGTGCCAGCAGCTTATTCAGGGGCTCTGGAAACACCATATATTTT | CASSLFRGSGNTIYF
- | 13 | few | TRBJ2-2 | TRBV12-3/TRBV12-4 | TGTGCCAGCAGTTTAAATCTACTGGGGGAGCTGTTTTTT | CASSLNLLGELFF
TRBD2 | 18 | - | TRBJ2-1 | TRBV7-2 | TGTGCCAGCAGCGGGCGGACTAGCGGGGTAGGGTCCTACAATGAGCAGTTCTTC | CASSGRTSGVGSYNEQFF
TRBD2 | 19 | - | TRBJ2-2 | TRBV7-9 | TGTGCCAGCAGCTTAGTGATGTGGCTAGCGGGGCTAAACACCGGGGAGCTGTTTTTT | CASSLVMWLAGLNTGELFF
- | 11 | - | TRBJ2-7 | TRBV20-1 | TGCAGTGCTAGTCAGGCCTACGAGCAGTACTTC | CSASQAYEQYF